This TCR beta chain was sequenced for a study of tumor-infiltrating lymphocytes in localized non-small cell lung cancer. The assay was immunoSEQ multiplex PCR, and TCRdb's table has in-frame clones only and misses some. The repertoire holds over 10,000 clones, with 78% as singletons. This clone was picked up a small number of times. Its antigen remains unknown. The study, taken as a whole, reports: Recurrence-free survival showed no association with tumor T-cell fraction. Only some patients had TCR sequencing, depending on available tissue. Compared with uninvolved lung, tumors showed higher T cell infiltration by TCRbeta sequencing.

V shed 2 bases, J shed 5 bases, and the junction held 11 bases outside the gene matches. This CDR3 comprises 16 residues. Germline lookup yields CDR1 MNHNS and CDR2 SASEGT. The TCR originated in a human donor with non-small cell lung cancer. Sample: lung tumor tissue. This chain links TRBV6-1 with TRBJ1-2; 7 nucleotides line up with TRBD1. This chain's CDR3 is CASSEFGRGGTYGYTF. As DNA, the CDR3 is TGTGCCAGCAGTGAATTTGGCAGGGGGGGCACTTATGGCTACACCTTC.